This T cell receptor beta chain was retrieved from a study of patients and donors after allogeneic stem cell transplantation. This clonotype appeared a few times. MiXCR was run by TCRdb on the RT-PCR reads, yielding one entry per CDR3 protein. The table shows about 160,000 distinct CDR3 sequences, with 30% occurring only once. After removal of 2 bases from V and 2 bases from J, the junction contained 2 bases not matched to a gene. Germline CDR1 is SGHRS and CDR2 is YFSETQ. The CDR3 extends over 14 amino acids. Sequencing input: blood, either unsorted or a sorted T cell fraction (not recorded which). V gene TRBV5-1 combines with J gene TRBJ2-3; 7 nucleotides line up with TRBD2. This TCR was sampled from a human donor who was either an allogeneic HSCT recipient or a stem cell or donor lymphocyte infusion donor (not recorded which). It is not recorded whose cells these are; they may come from a transplant donor. The CDR3 sequence: CASSFSGFTDTQYF. The CDR3 DNA reads TGCGCCAGCAGCTTTAGCGGGTTCACAGATACGCAGTATTTT. The full variable domain, completed using reference TRBV5-1 and TRBJ2-3, is KAGVTQTPRYLIKTRGQQVTLSCSPISGHRSVSWYQQTPGQGLQFLFEYFSETQRNKGNFPGRFSGRQFSNSRSEMNVSTLELGDSALYLCASSFSGFTDTQYFGPGTRLTVL.